This TCR beta chain was retrieved from a study of blood T cell repertoires in COVID-19. The CDR3 has 15 amino acids. Germline V gene lookup returns CDR1 ENHRY and CDR2 SYGVKD. The V and J ends lost 8 bases and 0 bases, in that order; junction bases with no gene match: 8. As originally analysed: Cell counts per sample came from amplifying reference gene primers. Data came from immunoSEQ multiplex PCR; TCRdb stores just in-frame clones and leaves some out. The V and J calls and clone size were taken over from that table, and D and trimming were inferred from the DNA. The sample consists of some 140,000 clones, around 81% of them appearing once.

The TCR was taken from a human donor in a cohort sampled during active COVID-19. Sequenced material: peripheral blood. This chain connects TRBV10-3 to TRBJ2-3; 7 bases line up with TRBD2. This CDR3 reads CAIARGGGSTDTQYF. The DNA for the CDR3 is TGTGCCATCGCCCGTGGGGGGGGTAGCACAGATACGCAGTATTTT.